Below are 30 T cell receptor beta chains sequenced from a single sample in a study of OX40 agonist ivuxolimab in advanced cancers. Produced via immunoSEQ multiplex PCR; TCRdb's table is partial and in-frame only. This table has about 100,000 clones, 91% appearing once. Specimen: CD4+ or CD8+ T cells sorted from blood, collected in a trial of the OX40 agonist ivuxolimab. The source is an adult with an advanced solid tumor such as melanoma, head and neck, liver or kidney cancer.

This chain links TRBV27 with TRBJ1-1, with D hard to call. With 4 bases removed from V and 10 bases from J, the gap between germline ends came to 19 bases. The CDR3 has 14 residues. Germline V gene lookup returns CDR1 MNHEY and CDR2 SMNVEV (reference sequence). For the CDR3, the DNA is TGTGCCAGCAGTTCCGTGCCAAGCCGGCCGCTAGCTTTCTTT. It translates to CASSSVPSRPLAFF.

Details on this clone: At the DNA level, this CDR3 is encoded by other sequences in the same sample as well. J is TRBJ1-3 and V is TRBV9; TRBD1 is a possible D gene (5 bases). Per germline, CDR1 SGDLS and CDR2 YYNGEE. The CDR3 covers 15 residues. The V gene lost 0 bases and the J gene lost 0 bases, with 7 bases spanning the gap. The CDR3 loop is CASSVGGNSGNTIYF. For the CDR3, the DNA is TGTGCCAGCAGCGTAGGGGGCAACTCTGGAAACACCATATATTTT.

The chain uses TRBV5-1 and TRBJ2-3; no definite D call. Germline CDR1 is SGHRS and CDR2 is YFSETQ. The CDR3 contains 14 residues. V was cut by 1 base and J by 2 bases, with 8 bases left in between. The CDR3 sequence: CASSLTRITDTQYF. In DNA form, the CDR3 reads TGCGCCAGCAGCTTGACACGGATCACAGATACGCAGTATTTT.

Concerning this clone itself: The identical CDR3 is also encoded by other nucleotide sequences in the sample. The chain uses TRBV5-4 and TRBJ1-3; D is undetermined. This CDR3 spans 14 amino acids. With 0 bases removed from V and 0 bases from J, the gap between germline ends came to 4 bases. Germline lookup yields CDR1 SGHNT and CDR2 YYREEE (reference sequence). The CDR3 sequence: CASSLGSSGNTIYF. CDR3 in DNA: TGTGCCAGCAGCTTGGGGAGCTCTGGAAACACCATATATTTT.

This clone showed up just once. CDR3 loop: CASSQGRAREETQYF. The DNA of the CDR3 is TGTGCCAGCAGCCAAGGACGGGCCAGGGAAGAGACCCAGTACTTC. The rearrangement joins TRBV4-2 to TRBJ2-5, with a weak D call TRBD1 (5 bases). Germline V gene data show CDR1 as LGHNA and CDR2 as YNFKEQ. V was shortened by 1 base and J by 3 bases, with 12 bases between the two germline ends. The CDR3 is made up of 15 amino acids.

The V call is TRBV5-1, the J call TRBJ2-3; 10 bases match TRBD2. After removal of 0 bases from V and 5 bases from J, the junction contained 0 bases not matched to a gene. The length of the CDR3 is 14 residues. CDR1 and CDR2 (germline): SGHRS, YFSETQ. This chain's CDR3 is CASSLGLAGDTQYF. The CDR3 DNA reads as TGCGCCAGCAGCTTGGGACTAGCGGGAGATACGCAGTATTTT.

This clone was observed a single time. This chain uses TRBV29-1 with TRBJ1-1; D gene unclear. Trimming removed 6 bases at V and 4 bases at J, with 21 bases between. This CDR3 is built from 15 residues. Germline lookup yields CDR1 SQVTM and CDR2 ANQGSEA. CDR3: CSVKIVERLGTEAFF. CDR3 nucleotide sequence: TGCAGCGTCAAAATAGTGGAGCGGTTGGGCACTGAAGCTTTCTTT.

This clone is a singleton in its sample. The chain joins TRBV7-2 to TRBJ2-3; TRBD2 matches 9 bases. J lost 14 bases, V lost 5 bases, and 14 bases had no gene match. CDR1 SGHTA and CDR2 FQGNSA come from the germline V gene. This CDR3 spans 14 amino acids. CDR3 sequence reads: CASSPTSGPPLRYF. The CDR3 DNA sequence: TGTGCCAGCAGCCCTACTAGCGGGCCCCCTCTGAGGTATTTT.

The chain joins TRBV7-2 to TRBJ2-5; TRBD2 agrees at 7 bases. V was pared by 5 bases and J by 4 bases, with 4 bases of the junction left unmatched. This CDR3 has 13 amino acids. The V gene's germline CDR1 is SGHTA and CDR2 FQGNSA. The CDR3 is CASSAGLVETQYF. The CDR3 DNA follows: TGTGCCAGCAGCGCTGGACTAGTAGAGACCCAGTACTTC.

V is TRBV18 and J is TRBJ2-7; possible D gene TRBD2, 6 bases. The CDR3 consists of 15 residues. CDR1 and CDR2 from the germline V gene are KGHSH and LQKENI. Trimming removed 3 bases from V and 0 bases from J, with 12 bases in between. CDR3 region: CASSPQRVLSYEQYF. The CDR3 nucleotides read TGTGCCAGCTCACCTCAGCGGGTCCTCTCCTACGAGCAGTACTTC.

This clone was recorded a few times. This sequence joins TRBV6-5 and TRBJ2-7; 9 bases map to TRBD1. Per the germline V gene, CDR1 is MNHEY and CDR2 is SVGAGI. The ends lost 5 bases at V and 3 bases at J; junction bases unmatched: 5. This CDR3 region has 14 residues. CDR3 region: CASSATGGFYEQYF. CDR3 nucleotides: TGTGCCAGCAGTGCGACAGGGGGGTTCTACGAGCAGTACTTC.

The rearrangement joins TRBV7-3 to TRBJ2-1, with 7 nucleotides matching TRBD2. The CDR3 sequence is 15 residues long. V shed 2 bases, J shed 7 bases, and the junction held 8 bases outside the gene matches. Germline assignment: CDR1 SGHTA and CDR2 FQGTGA. In DNA form, the CDR3 reads TGTGCCAGCAGCTTATCTACTAGCGCTGGGAATGAGCAGTTCTTC. Its protein is CASSLSTSAGNEQFF.

This clone was recorded a few times. The rearrangement joins TRBV19 to TRBJ2-2; 10 bases are shared with TRBD2. V dropped 5 bases and J dropped 0; count of bases not matched to a gene: 3. The CDR3 runs 16 residues. Germline loops: CDR1 LNHDA, CDR2 SQIVND (reference sequence). The CDR3 nucleotides are TGTGCCAGTAGTTCACTAGCGGGGACGAACACCGGGGAGCTGTTTTTT. It codes for CASSSLAGTNTGELFF.

The V gene is TRBV5-1, the J gene TRBJ1-2; no firm D call. Between the trimmed V and J ends, which lost 3 bases and 0 bases, there was a span of 9 bases. This CDR3 region has 14 residues. Germline V gene sequence: CDR1 SGHRS, CDR2 YFSETQ. DNA for the CDR3: TGCGCCAGCAGCTGGACGGGTGCTAACTATGGCTACACCTTC. Encoded protein: CASSWTGANYGYTF.

The rearrangement uses TRBV18 and TRBJ2-7; 8 bases are a match to TRBD1. The CDR3 consists of 14 residues. Germline V gene lookup returns CDR1 KGHSH and CDR2 LQKENI. V dropped 2 bases and J dropped 5; count of bases not matched to a gene: 5. In DNA form, the CDR3 reads TGTGCCAGCTCACCATGGACAGGGCCCAACGAGCAGTACTTC. It yields the protein CASSPWTGPNEQYF. The full variable domain, in which reference TRBV18 and TRBJ2-7 provide the parts outside the CDR3, is NAGVMQNPRHLVRRRGQEARLRCSPMKGHSHVYWYRQLPEEGLKFMVYLQKENIIDESGMPKERFSAEFPKEGPSILRIQQVVRGDSAAYFCASSPWTGPNEQYFGPGTRLTVT.

This chain joins TRBV30 and TRBJ2-7; the D gene is possibly TRBD1 (6 bases). The CDR3 has 15 residues. Trimming cost V 2 bases and J 0 bases, with 14 bases left between them. Germline-derived CDR1 and CDR2 are GTSNPN and SVGIG (reference sequence). Here the CDR3 reads CAWSLGHQTSYEQYF. The CDR3 DNA is TGTGCCTGGAGTCTGGGACATCAAACCTCCTACGAGCAGTACTTC.

The V call is TRBV4-2, the J call TRBJ2-1; 12 nucleotides align to TRBD2. The CDR3 consists of 16 residues. Germline V CDR1 and CDR2: LGHNA, YNFKEQ. V gave up 3 bases and J gave up 5 bases; unmatched junction bases: 5. CDR3 sequence: CASSHGTSGRNNEQFF. In nucleotides, the CDR3 is TGTGCCAGCAGCCACGGGACTAGCGGGCGTAACAATGAGCAGTTCTTC.

The V and J genes are TRBV4-3 and TRBJ2-1, with D perhaps matching TRBD2 (6 bases). The CDR3 length is 13 residues. V was shortened by 4 bases and J by 7 bases, with 11 bases between the two germline ends. Germline V gives CDR1 LGHNA, CDR2 YSLEER. The CDR3: CASSLGLPNEQFF. CDR3 nucleotides: TGCGCCAGCAGCCTGGGACTTCCTAATGAGCAGTTCTTC.

In its sample, this clone is medium-sized. The rearrangement uses TRBV6-5 and TRBJ2-1; D gene ambiguous. Germline values: CDR1 MNHEY, CDR2 SVGAGI. Trimming removed 0 bases at V and 6 bases at J, with 15 bases between. This CDR3 region has 16 residues. The CDR3 loop is CASSYSWPLDGNEQFF. The CDR3 DNA is TGTGCCAGCAGTTACTCGTGGCCCCTGGACGGCAATGAGCAGTTCTTC.

The V gene is TRBV5-4, the J gene TRBJ2-5; D remains unclear. CDR1 is SGHNT, CDR2 YYREEE, per germline (reference sequence). Trimming stripped 5 bases from V and 4 bases from J, with 12 bases between. The CDR3 contains 13 residues. DNA of the CDR3: TGTGCCAGCAGTTTCCCCCGCGGAGAGACCCAGTACTTC. Amino acid sequence: CASSFPRGETQYF. The full variable domain, in which reference TRBV5-4 and TRBJ2-5 provide the parts outside the CDR3, is ETGVTQSPTHLIKTRGQQVTLRCSSQSGHNTVSWYQQALGQGPQFIFQYYREEENGRGNFPPRFSGLQFPNYSSELNVNALELDDSALYLCASSFPRGETQYFGPGTRLLVL.

This chain links TRBV19 with TRBJ2-3, with D unresolved. Deletions cut 5 bases from V and 4 bases from J, with 13 bases between. Germline loops: CDR1 LNHDA, CDR2 SQIVND (reference sequence). The CDR3 consists of 14 residues. This CDR3 is CASSPYLRPDTQYF. The CDR3 DNA reads as TGTGCCAGTAGTCCTTATCTCCGGCCAGATACGCAGTATTTT.

This clone was detected once. The chain recombines TRBV6-1 with TRBJ2-1; D gene unclear. This CDR3 is 16 amino acids long. V was clipped by 2 bases and J by 2 bases, with 13 bases between them. Germline V CDR1 and CDR2: MNHNS, SASEGT. CDR3 in amino acids: CASSELRNGPYNEQFF. Written as DNA, the CDR3 is TGTGCCAGCAGTGAATTGCGAAATGGGCCCTACAATGAGCAGTTCTTC.

The rearrangement joins TRBV27 to TRBJ2-7; D gene unclear. CDR1 MNHEY and CDR2 SMNVEV come from the germline V gene (reference sequence). This CDR3 is 14 amino acids long. Deletions cut 6 bases from V and 2 bases from J, with 14 bases between. The CDR3 here is CASRYNRAAYEQYF. CDR3 bases: TGTGCCAGCAGATATAACCGAGCAGCCTACGAGCAGTACTTC.

V and J are TRBV28 and TRBJ1-2; TRBD1 matches at 8 bases. The CDR3 covers 14 residues. Unmatched junction bases numbered 8, after V lost 5 bases and J lost 6 bases. Germline-derived CDR1 and CDR2 are MDHEN and SYDVKM. CDR3 DNA: TGTGCCAGCAGTGTTCAGGGGGCGCTTGATGGCTACACCTTC. This codes for CASSVQGALDGYTF.

This clone was picked up a small number of times. The chain has TRBV7-9 and TRBJ2-7, with 7 bases lining up with TRBD1. The germline V gene has CDR1 SEHNR and CDR2 FQNEAQ (reference sequence). This CDR3 comprises 14 residues. The V gene end was trimmed by 4 bases and the J gene end by 4 bases; junction bases not matched to a gene: 7. Written as DNA, the CDR3 is TGTGCCAGCAGCTCGACAGGGTCGGTATACGAGCAGTACTTC. Its translation: CASSSTGSVYEQYF. The full variable domain, rest sourced from reference TRBV7-9 and TRBJ2-7, is DTGVSQNPRHKITKRGQNVTFRCDPISEHNRLYWYRQTLGQGPEFLTYFQNEAQLEKSRLLSDRFSAERPKGSFSTLEIQRTEQGDSAMYLCASSSTGSVYEQYFGPGTRLTVT.

The chain is built from TRBV6-1 and TRBJ2-1; D is possibly TRBD1 or TRBD2 (5 bases each). This CDR3 contains 18 residues. V was pared by 4 bases and J by 8 bases, with 27 bases between. The germline gives CDR1 MNHNS, CDR2 SASEGT. The CDR3 loop is CASSVWVDSGGSRDEQFF. The CDR3 nucleotides read TGTGCCAGCAGTGTATGGGTCGATTCTGGGGGATCGAGGGATGAGCAGTTCTTC.

The chain couples TRBV2 to TRBJ2-5; D is uncertain. The CDR3 runs 14 residues. Germline CDR1 is SNHLY and CDR2 is FYNNEI. Trimming took off 7 bases at V and 3 bases at J, with 15 bases between the two ends. As DNA, the CDR3 is TGTGCCAGCAACACGCTTGGAGTAGAAGAGACCCAGTACTTC. Translation gives CASNTLGVEETQYF.

The chain combines TRBV15 with TRBJ2-5; D may correspond to TRBD1 or TRBD2 (5 bases each). Trimming stripped 5 bases from V and 9 bases from J, with 19 bases between. The CDR3 consists of 14 residues. Germline assignment: CDR1 LNHNV and CDR2 YYDKDF (reference sequence). CDR3 loop: CATSAGTSRGAQYF. The CDR3, as DNA: TGTGCCACCAGCGCAGGGACCTCCCGTGGGGCCCAGTACTTC.

This clone was seen only a few times. The chain is built from TRBV29-1 and TRBJ2-3; no firm D call. This CDR3 comprises 8 residues. The germline V gene encodes CDR1 SQVTM and CDR2 ANQGSEA. The V and J ends lost 5 bases and 12 bases respectively, with 6 bases between them. In nucleotides, the CDR3 is TGCAGCGTTACCGGTCAGTATTTT. Its translation is CSVTGQYF.

The rearrangement links TRBV19 to TRBJ1-4; D is unresolved. The V end lost 6 bases, the J end lost 3 bases, and 11 bases lay between the germline ends. Germline loops: CDR1 LNHDA, CDR2 SQIVND (reference sequence). CDR3 length equals 14 residues. CDR3 region: CASSMVGPNEKLFF. The DNA of the CDR3 is TGTGCCAGTAGCATGGTCGGCCCTAATGAAAAACTGTTTTTT.